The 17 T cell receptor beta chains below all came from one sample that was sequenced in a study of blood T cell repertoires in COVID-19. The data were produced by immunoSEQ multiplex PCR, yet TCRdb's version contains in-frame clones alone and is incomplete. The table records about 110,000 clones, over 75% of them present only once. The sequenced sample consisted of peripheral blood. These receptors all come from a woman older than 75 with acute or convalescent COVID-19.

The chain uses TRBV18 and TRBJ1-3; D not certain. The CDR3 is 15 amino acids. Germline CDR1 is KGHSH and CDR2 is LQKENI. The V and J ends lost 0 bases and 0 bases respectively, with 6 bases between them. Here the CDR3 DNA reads TGTGCCAGCTCACCACCCGGGGACTCTGGAAACACCATATATTTT. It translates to CASSPPGDSGNTIYF.

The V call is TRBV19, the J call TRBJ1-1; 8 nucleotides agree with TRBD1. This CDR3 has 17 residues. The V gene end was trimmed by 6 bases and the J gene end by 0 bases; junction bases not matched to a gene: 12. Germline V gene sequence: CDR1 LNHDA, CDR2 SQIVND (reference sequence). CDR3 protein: CASSGQGAPILNTEAFF. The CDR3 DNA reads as TGTGCCAGTAGCGGACAGGGCGCTCCCATCCTGAACACTGAAGCTTTCTTT.

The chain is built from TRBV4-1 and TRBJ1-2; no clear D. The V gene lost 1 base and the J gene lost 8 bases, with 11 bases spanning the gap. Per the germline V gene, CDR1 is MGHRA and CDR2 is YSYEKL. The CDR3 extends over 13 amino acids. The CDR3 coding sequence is TGCGCCAGCAGCCAAGGGGTAGGGAGAGGCTACACCTTC. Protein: CASSQGVGRGYTF.

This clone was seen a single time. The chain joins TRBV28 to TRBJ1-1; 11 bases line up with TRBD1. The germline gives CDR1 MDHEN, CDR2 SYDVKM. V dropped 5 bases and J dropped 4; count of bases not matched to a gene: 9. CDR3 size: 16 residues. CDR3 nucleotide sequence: TGTGCCAGCAGTGCCCCGGGACAGGGGGTTGGCACTGAAGCTTTCTTT. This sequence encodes CASSAPGQGVGTEAFF.

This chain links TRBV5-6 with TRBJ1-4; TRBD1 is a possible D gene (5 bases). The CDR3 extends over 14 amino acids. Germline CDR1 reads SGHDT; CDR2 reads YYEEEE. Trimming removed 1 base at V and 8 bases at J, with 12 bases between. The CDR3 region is CASSLLGEDEKLFF. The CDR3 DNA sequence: TGTGCCAGCAGCTTGTTAGGGGAAGACGAAAAACTGTTTTTT.

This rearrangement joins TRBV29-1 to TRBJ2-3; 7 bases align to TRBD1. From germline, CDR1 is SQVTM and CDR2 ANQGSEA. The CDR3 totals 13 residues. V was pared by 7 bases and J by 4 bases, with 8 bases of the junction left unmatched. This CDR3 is CSGRPQGADTQYF. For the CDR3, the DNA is TGCAGCGGGCGGCCGCAGGGGGCAGATACGCAGTATTTT.

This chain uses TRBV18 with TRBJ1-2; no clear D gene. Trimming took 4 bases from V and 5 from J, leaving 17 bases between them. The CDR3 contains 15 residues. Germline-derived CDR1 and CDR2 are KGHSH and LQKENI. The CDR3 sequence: CASSLGAGEGYGYTF. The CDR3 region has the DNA TGTGCCAGCTCACTGGGAGCCGGGGAAGGGTATGGCTACACCTTC. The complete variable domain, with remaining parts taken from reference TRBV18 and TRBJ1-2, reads NAGVMQNPRHLVRRRGQEARLRCSPMKGHSHVYWYRQLPEEGLKFMVYLQKENIIDESGMPKERFSAEFPKEGPSILRIQQVVRGDSAAYFCASSLGAGEGYGYTFGSGTRLTVV.

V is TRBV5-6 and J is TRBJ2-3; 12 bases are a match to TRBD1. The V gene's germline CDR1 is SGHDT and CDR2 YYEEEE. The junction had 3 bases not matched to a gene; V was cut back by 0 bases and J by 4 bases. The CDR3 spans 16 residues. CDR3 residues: CASSLVGTGGSDTQYF. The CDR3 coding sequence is TGTGCCAGCAGCTTGGTCGGGACAGGGGGCTCAGATACGCAGTATTTT.

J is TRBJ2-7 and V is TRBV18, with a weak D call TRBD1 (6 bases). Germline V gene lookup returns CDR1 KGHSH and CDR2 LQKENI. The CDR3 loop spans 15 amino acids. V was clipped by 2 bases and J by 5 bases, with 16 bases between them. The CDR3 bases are TGTGCCAGCTCACCAGTGATGGGGGCGATCCACGAGCAGTACTTC. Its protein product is CASSPVMGAIHEQYF.

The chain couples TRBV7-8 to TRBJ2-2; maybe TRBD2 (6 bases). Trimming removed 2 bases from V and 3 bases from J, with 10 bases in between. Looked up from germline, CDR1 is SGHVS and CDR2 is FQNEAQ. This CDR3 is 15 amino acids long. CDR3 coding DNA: TGTGCCAGCAGCTTAATGCAGCGGGACACCGGGGAGCTGTTTTTT. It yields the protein CASSLMQRDTGELFF.

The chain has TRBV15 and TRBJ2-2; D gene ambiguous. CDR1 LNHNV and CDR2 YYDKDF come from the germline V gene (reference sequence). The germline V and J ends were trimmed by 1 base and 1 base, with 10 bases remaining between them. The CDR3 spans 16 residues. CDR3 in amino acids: CATSRVNSLNTGELFF. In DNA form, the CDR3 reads TGTGCCACCAGCAGAGTGAACTCCTTGAACACCGGGGAGCTGTTTTTT.

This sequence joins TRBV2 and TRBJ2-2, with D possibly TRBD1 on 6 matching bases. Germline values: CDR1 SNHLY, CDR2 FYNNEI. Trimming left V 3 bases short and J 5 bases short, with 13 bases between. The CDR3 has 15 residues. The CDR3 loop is CASSDMGAGTGELFF. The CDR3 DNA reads TGTGCCAGCAGTGACATGGGGGCAGGGACCGGGGAGCTGTTTTTT.

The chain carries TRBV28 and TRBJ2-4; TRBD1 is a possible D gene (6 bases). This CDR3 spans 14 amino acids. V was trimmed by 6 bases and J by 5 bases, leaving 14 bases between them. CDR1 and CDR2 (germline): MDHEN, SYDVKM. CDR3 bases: TGTGCCAGCAGCGCCGGGACAACCCAAAACATTCAGTACTTC. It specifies CASSAGTTQNIQYF.

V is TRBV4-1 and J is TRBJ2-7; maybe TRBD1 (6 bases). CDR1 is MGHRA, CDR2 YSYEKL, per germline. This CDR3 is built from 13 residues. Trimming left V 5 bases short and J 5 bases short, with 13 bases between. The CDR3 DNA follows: TGCGCCAGCAGCTCCAGGGGTATGGACGAGCAGTACTTC. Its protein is CASSSRGMDEQYF.

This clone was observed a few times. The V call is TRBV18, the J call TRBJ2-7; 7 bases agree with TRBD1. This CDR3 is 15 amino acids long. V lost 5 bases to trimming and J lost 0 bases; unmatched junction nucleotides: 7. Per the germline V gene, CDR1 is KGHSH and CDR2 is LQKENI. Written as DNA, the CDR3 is TGTGCCAGCTCAGAGGGACAGACTACCTCCTACGAGCAGTACTTC. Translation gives CASSEGQTTSYEQYF.

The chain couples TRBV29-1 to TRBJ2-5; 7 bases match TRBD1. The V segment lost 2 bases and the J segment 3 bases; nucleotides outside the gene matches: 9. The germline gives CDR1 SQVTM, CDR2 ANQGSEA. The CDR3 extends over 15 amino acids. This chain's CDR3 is CSVELGTAEEETQYF. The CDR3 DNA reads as TGCAGCGTTGAACTCGGGACAGCGGAGGAAGAGACCCAGTACTTC.

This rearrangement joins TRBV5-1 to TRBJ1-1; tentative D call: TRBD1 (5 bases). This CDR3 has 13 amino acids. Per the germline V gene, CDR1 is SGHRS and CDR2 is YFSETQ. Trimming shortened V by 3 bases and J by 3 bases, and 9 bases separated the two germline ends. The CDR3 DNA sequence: TGCGCCAGCAGCTCTACGGGGGACACTGAAGCTTTCTTT. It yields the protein CASSSTGDTEAFF.